This entry lists 28 T cell receptor beta chains sequenced from one sample in a study of blood T cell repertoires in COVID-19. The data were produced by immunoSEQ multiplex PCR, yet TCRdb's version contains in-frame clones alone and is incomplete. The sample has more than 400,000 clones; 75% to 90% are singletons. Sequenced sample: PBMCs or T cells enriched from blood (not recorded which). The receptors were gathered from a woman between 18 and 30 years old who had recovered from COVID-19.

The chain employs TRBV29-1 and TRBJ1-2; 12 positions agree with TRBD1. Germline-derived CDR1 and CDR2 are SQVTM and ANQGSEA. The CDR3 has 14 residues. After removal of 3 bases from V and 5 bases from J, the junction contained 4 bases not matched to a gene. The CDR3 DNA follows: TGCAGCGTTGAGACGGGACAGGGGGCGTATGGCTACACCTTC. Protein sequence: CSVETGQGAYGYTF.

The table lists this clone with a count of one. This chain connects TRBV2 to TRBJ2-1, with 7 bases fitting TRBD1. The trim removed 5 bases at V and 4 bases at J, leaving 8 bases unmatched. The CDR3 totals 15 residues. CDR1 SNHLY and CDR2 FYNNEI come from the germline V gene. Here the CDR3 DNA reads TGTGCCAGCAGTCCCGAGGGGGCGAATTACAATGAGCAGTTCTTC. It translates to CASSPEGANYNEQFF.

In its sample, this clone was seen many times. The V gene is TRBV18, the J gene TRBJ1-1; 7 positions match TRBD1. The germline CDR1 and CDR2 sequences are KGHSH and LQKENI. CDR3 length: 15 amino acids. V was pared by 6 bases and J by 3 bases, with 10 bases of the junction left unmatched. The CDR3 nucleotides are TGTGCCAGCTCCGACCAAGGGGGCGCGGACACTGAAGCTTTCTTT. This encodes CASSDQGGADTEAFF.

This chain joins TRBV7-2 and TRBJ2-7; the match to TRBD2 covers 12 bases. The CDR3 contains 14 residues. Per the germline V gene, CDR1 is SGHTA and CDR2 is FQGNSA. Trimming took 3 bases from V and 8 from J; bases not matched to a gene: 5. CDR3 nucleotide sequence: TGTGCCAGCAGCTTCGGAACTAGCGGGGGGAAGCAGTACTTC. Translated: CASSFGTSGGKQYF. The full variable domain, completed using reference TRBV7-2 and TRBJ2-7, is GAGVSQSPSNKVTEKGKDVELRCDPISGHTALYWYRQSLGQGLEFLIYFQGNSAPDKSGLPSDRFSAERTGGSVSTLTIQRTQQEDSAVYLCASSFGTSGGKQYFGPGTRLTVT.

This rearrangement joins TRBV11-2 to TRBJ2-7; 13 nucleotides align to TRBD2. Germline V lookup: CDR1 SGHAT, CDR2 FQNNGV. The J segment lost 4 bases and the V segment lost 5 bases, leaving 2 bases of the junction unmatched. This CDR3 is built from 14 residues. DNA for the CDR3: TGTGCCAGCAGCCTGGGACTAGCGGGGTACGAGCAGTACTTC. It translates to CASSLGLAGYEQYF.

The chain joins TRBV12-3 or TRBV12-4 to TRBJ1-1; D unresolved. The V end was cut by 3 bases, the J end by 6 bases, with 11 bases between. The CDR3 is 13 amino acids. The CDR3 reads CASSLVSAAEAFF. In DNA form, the CDR3 reads TGTGCCAGCAGTTTGGTTTCGGCGGCTGAAGCTTTCTTT.

The chain joins TRBV4-1 to TRBJ2-5; 7 bases are a match to TRBD1. The CDR3 contains 14 residues. CDR1 is MGHRA, CDR2 YSYEKL, per germline. V shed 2 bases and J 5 bases; nucleotides not matched to a gene: 5. The CDR3, as DNA: TGCGCCAGCAGCCAACCTGGGACAGAGGAGACCCAGTACTTC. Translating gives CASSQPGTEETQYF.

This clone has a handful of counts. The chain uses TRBV27 and TRBJ2-3; TRBD2 agrees at 7 bases. Germline-derived CDR1 and CDR2 are MNHEY and SMNVEV (reference sequence). The trim removed 6 bases at V and 8 bases at J, leaving 17 bases unmatched. The CDR3 sequence is 16 residues long. CDR3 amino acids: CASSPIGGGGRVTQYF. The DNA for the CDR3 is TGTGCCAGCAGCCCCATTGGCGGGGGTGGTAGAGTTACGCAGTATTTT.

The rearrangement uses TRBV30 and TRBJ1-6, with a weak D call TRBD1 (5 bases). The CDR3 consists of 13 residues. Trimming stripped 2 bases from V and 7 bases from J, with 9 bases between. Germline assignment: CDR1 GTSNPN and CDR2 SVGIG (reference sequence). CDR3 sequence (DNA): TGTGCCTGGAGTCTGGCAGGGAATTCACCCCTCCACTTT. Its protein product is CAWSLAGNSPLHF.

CDR3 sequence (DNA): TGTGCCCCTGGACTCCTCTTGAGCTCTGGAAACACCATATATTTT. Protein sequence: CAPGLLLSSGNTIYF. The V call is TRBV24-1, the J call TRBJ1-3; D unresolved. V lost 12 bases, J lost 0 bases, and 17 bases lay in between. This CDR3 spans 15 amino acids. Germline CDR1 and CDR2: KGHDR and SFDVKD.

J is TRBJ1-1 and V is TRBV6-5, with a tentative D call TRBD1 (5 bases). Germline CDR1 is MNHEY and CDR2 is SVGAGI. CDR3 length: 16 amino acids. The V gene lost 4 bases and the J gene lost 0 bases, with 15 bases spanning the gap. CDR3 region: CASSLGLLLMNTEAFF. The CDR3 DNA follows: TGTGCCAGCAGTTTGGGACTGCTACTGATGAACACTGAAGCTTTCTTT.

The chain carries TRBV28 and TRBJ1-5, with 8 positions matching TRBD1. Trimming at V came to 8 bases and at J to 3 bases, leaving 6 bases not matched to a gene. Germline V gene sequence: CDR1 MDHEN, CDR2 SYDVKM. The CDR3 is 14 amino acids. This CDR3 reads CASGDRRYNQPQHF. CDR3 nucleotide sequence: TGTGCCAGCGGGGACAGGCGGTACAATCAGCCCCAGCATTTT.

V gene TRBV28 combines with J gene TRBJ2-5; TRBD1 is a possible D gene (5 bases). The V gene's germline CDR1 is MDHEN and CDR2 SYDVKM. Trimming stripped 5 bases from V and 5 bases from J, with 21 bases between. This CDR3 has 16 amino acids. The CDR3 DNA is TGTGCCAGCAGTCATCACCTGGACATCTCGCGGGAGACCCAGTACTTC. Protein sequence: CASSHHLDISRETQYF.

CDR3 bases: TGTGCCAGCAGCCCGCGAATGATAAGGGGGGAAGCTTTCTTT. As protein: CASSPRMIRGEAFF. The rearrangement joins TRBV3-1 (or the pseudogene TRBV3-2) to TRBJ1-1, with D maybe TRBD1 (6 bases). CDR3 length: 14 residues. Trimming removed 4 bases at V and 8 bases at J, with 17 bases between. Germline V gives CDR1 LGHDT, CDR2 YNNKEL (reference sequence).

This clone occurred a few times. The chain combines TRBV4-1 with TRBJ1-5; no clear D gene. This CDR3 region has 15 residues. Germline assignment: CDR1 MGHRA and CDR2 YSYEKL. Trimming took 1 base from V and 6 from J, leaving 13 bases between them. The CDR3 DNA sequence: TGCGCCAGCAGCCAAGGATCCCAGACGGGTCAGCCCCAGCATTTT. The encoded protein is CASSQGSQTGQPQHF.

This chain joins TRBV25-1 and TRBJ2-7; no clear D gene. With 1 base removed from V and 2 bases from J, the gap between germline ends came to 6 bases. Germline CDR1 and CDR2: MGHDK and SYGVNS. This CDR3 contains 13 residues. This CDR3 reads CASSESKTYEQYF. The CDR3 coding sequence is TGTGCCAGCAGTGAATCCAAAACCTACGAGCAGTACTTC.

This clone was seen only a few times. J is TRBJ1-4 and V is TRBV28, with unresolved D. The length of the CDR3 is 15 residues. The V gene's germline CDR1 is MDHEN and CDR2 SYDVKM. V lost 2 bases and J lost 6, with 13 bases in between. CDR3 bases: TGTGCCAGCAGTTTAAGTAGAGGAGAGGATGAAAAACTGTTTTTT. Translated: CASSLSRGEDEKLFF.

This chain uses TRBV5-1 with TRBJ2-1, with 8 nucleotides matching TRBD2. V dropped 6 bases and J dropped 2; count of bases not matched to a gene: 10. This CDR3 is 16 amino acids long. Looked up from germline, CDR1 is SGHRS and CDR2 is YFSETQ. DNA of the CDR3: TGCGCCAGCACCCTTCGGGGGGGGGACACCTACAATGAGCAGTTCTTC. Translated, it gives CASTLRGGDTYNEQFF.

The CDR3 reads CASRQGAANEKLFF. CDR3 DNA: TGTGCCAGCCGACAGGGTGCAGCTAATGAAAAACTGTTTTTT. The gene calls are TRBV4-2 and TRBJ1-4; TRBD1 aligns across 7 bases. Germline trimming cut 8 bases from V and 3 bases from J; bases unmatched to any gene: 6. CDR3 length: 14 amino acids. Germline assignment: CDR1 LGHNA and CDR2 YNFKEQ.

V and J are TRBV15 and TRBJ1-5; 7 positions agree with TRBD1. Germline CDR1 is LNHNV and CDR2 is YYDKDF (reference sequence). The trim removed 9 bases at V and 3 bases at J, leaving 5 bases unmatched. The CDR3 extends over 13 amino acids. CDR3 in DNA: TGTGCCACATCCGGGACAGTCAATCAGCCCCAGCATTTT. Protein sequence: CATSGTVNQPQHF.

The CDR3 DNA reads TGTGCCAGCAGTTACTCGCTAGGAGGCGGGGAGCTGTTTTTT. It translates to CASSYSLGGGELFF. The chain is built from TRBV6-6 and TRBJ2-2; weak D call: TRBD2 (5 bases). Trimming took off 0 bases at V and 7 bases at J, with 9 bases between the two ends. The V gene's germline CDR1 is MNHNY and CDR2 SVGAGI (reference sequence). CDR3 size: 14 residues.

The chain couples TRBV30 to TRBJ1-6; possibly TRBD1 for D (6 bases). This CDR3 comprises 14 residues. With 1 base removed from V and 6 bases from J, the gap between germline ends came to 10 bases. From germline, CDR1 is GTSNPN and CDR2 SVGIG (reference sequence). This chain's CDR3 is CAWSEGQINSPLHF. The CDR3 nucleotides read TGTGCCTGGAGTGAAGGACAGATTAATTCACCCCTCCACTTT.

There are a few counts of this clone. The chain uses TRBV7-8 and TRBJ1-5; 7 nucleotides agree with TRBD1. Trimming removed 0 bases from V and 9 bases from J; junction bases left unmatched: 14. CDR1 and CDR2 from the germline V gene are SGHVS and FQNEAQ. The CDR3 runs 17 residues. The CDR3 loop is CASSLALPGTVVLPQHF. The CDR3 nucleotides read TGTGCCAGCAGCTTAGCCCTCCCGGGGACAGTTGTGTTGCCCCAGCATTTT.

This chain uses TRBV3-1 (or the pseudogene TRBV3-2) with TRBJ2-5; D unclear. CDR3 length: 14 residues. Trimming shortened V by 2 bases and J by 2 bases, and 9 bases separated the two germline ends. CDR1 is LGHDT, CDR2 YNNKEL, per germline (reference sequence). CDR3 loop: CASSQSVAQETQYF. CDR3 nucleotide sequence: TGTGCCAGCAGCCAATCTGTAGCTCAAGAGACCCAGTACTTC.

The V and J genes are TRBV7-9 and TRBJ1-5; TRBD1 matches 9 bases. Germline V gene lookup returns CDR1 SEHNR and CDR2 FQNEAQ (reference sequence). Germline trimming cut 5 bases from V and 10 bases from J; bases unmatched to any gene: 12. The CDR3 contains 15 residues. CDR3 region: CASSSGGQGGRPQHF. The CDR3 DNA reads as TGTGCCAGCAGCAGCGGGGGACAGGGAGGCCGCCCCCAGCATTTT.

This chain connects TRBV2 to TRBJ1-3; a possible D gene is TRBD1 (5 bases). Germline V gene lookup returns CDR1 SNHLY and CDR2 FYNNEI. This CDR3 region has 13 residues. V lost 9 bases and J lost 1, with 10 bases in between. This CDR3 is CASQGFSGNTIYF. Here the CDR3 DNA reads TGTGCCAGTCAGGGTTTTTCTGGAAACACCATATATTTT.

About this clone itself: Other DNA sequences in the same sample also yield this CDR3. The CDR3 reads CASSSTGGGEQFF. The DNA for the CDR3 is TGTGCCAGCAGCTCGACTGGCGGAGGGGAGCAGTTCTTC. This chain uses TRBV7-3 with TRBJ2-1, with D possibly TRBD2 on 6 matching bases. The CDR3 spans 13 residues. The germline CDR1 and CDR2 sequences are SGHTA and FQGTGA. The germline V and J ends were trimmed by 4 bases and 10 bases, with 14 bases remaining between them.

This sequence joins TRBV7-8 and TRBJ2-7; maybe TRBD2 (6 bases). This CDR3 has 14 amino acids. V lost 3 bases and J 5 bases, leaving 14 bases between the germline ends. Germline CDR1 SGHVS, CDR2 FQNEAQ. CDR3 bases: TGTGCCAGCAGCTTCCTGGGGGGTCTCCACGAGCAGTACTTC. Its protein product is CASSFLGGLHEQYF.